The T cell receptor (beta chain) described here comes from a study of naive and memory T cell subsets. Regarding the study as a whole: The RNA method is potentially sensitive to activation and differentiation changes.

Amplification of ligated cDNA took four PCR rounds with SP2 and nested alpha and beta constant primers. TCRdb used MiXCR to reprocess the UMI-ligation and nested PCR reads, holding one entry per CDR3 protein. The table includes more than 20,000 distinct CDR3 sequences, roughly 5.2% detected once. This clonotype has ten or more counts. Its antigen is unidentified. A UMI-containing oligonucleotide was joined by 3' ligation to the TCR cDNA template. Input was roughly 1 to 1,100 ng of DNase-treated total RNA without cell sorting. This clonotype was obtained from an adult in good health. The sequenced sample consisted of blood.

The CDR3 protein is CASSPQGSGNTIYF. CDR3 coding DNA: TGTGCCAGCAGCCCTCAGGGCTCTGGAAACACCATATATTTT. The chain couples TRBV13 to TRBJ1-3; TRBD1 is a possible D gene (5 bases). The CDR3 is 14 amino acids. Germline CDR1 and CDR2: PRHDT and FYEKMQ (reference sequence). V lost 5 bases, J lost 0 bases, and 8 bases lay in between.